This T cell receptor beta chain was sequenced for a study of Graves' ophthalmopathy and Graves' hyperthyroidism. RNA transcripts were the source from which TCR beta CDR3 regions were amplified. After a first-round RT-PCR with HTBI primers, a second-round multiplex PCR was run. A single record per CDR3 protein comes from TCRdb applying MiXCR to the multiplex PCR reads. The repertoire holds over a million distinct CDR3 sequences, with about 35% as singletons. Ten or more counts support this clonotype. Its antigen remains unidentified. Patients in the hyperthyroidism group, adults aged 18 to 65, were newly diagnosed, under 2 months' duration. The diagnostic workup employed clinical symptoms, serum thyroxine, TRAb, thyroid ultrasound and orbital computed tomography. General study results and limits: Discrimination between ophthalmopathy and stable hyperthyroidism by a 13-signature model showed about 86% sensitivity and less than 84% specificity.

CDR3 length: 19 residues. Germline CDR1 and CDR2: SGHTA and FQGNSA. V shed 5 bases and J 1 base; nucleotides not matched to a gene: 15. The chain uses TRBV7-2 and TRBJ2-7; 12 nucleotides agree with TRBD2. The receptor was derived from an adult man with Graves' hyperthyroidism. Input material: peripheral blood or thyroid tissue (not recorded which). DNA of the CDR3: TGTGCCAGCAGCACTAGGACTAGCGGGGACGAGGGGATTTCCTACGAGCAGTACTTC. Its protein is CASSTRTSGDEGISYEQYF. The variable domain in full, completed from reference TRBV7-2 and TRBJ2-7, reads GAGVSQSPSNKVTEKGKDVELRCDPISGHTALYWYRQSLGQGLEFLIYFQGNSAPDKSGLPSDRFSAERTGGSVSTLTIQRTQQEDSAVYLCASSTRTSGDEGISYEQYFGPGTRLTVT.